These 19 T cell receptor beta chains originate from one sample sequenced in a study of cytomegalovirus exposure and HLA in healthy donors. The PCR ran on 60 Vbeta and 13 Jbeta primers. Method: immunoSEQ multiplex PCR; TCRdb's copy keeps in-frame clones and lacks some. The repertoire holds around 190,000 clones, with about 69% as singletons. The sequenced sample consisted of PBMCs. The origin of the receptors is a man aged 30 to 39 in good health and CMV-seropositive.

The rearrangement links TRBV18 to TRBJ1-3, with D uncertain. The germline CDR1 and CDR2 sequences are KGHSH and LQKENI. There are 16 residues in the CDR3. Trimming cost V 3 bases and J 0 bases, with 12 bases left between them. CDR3 in DNA: TGTGCCAGCTCACCCGTCGACATGAGCTCTGGAAACACCATATATTTT. Translating gives CASSPVDMSSGNTIYF.

This clone was recorded once. The chain couples TRBV7-2 to TRBJ2-5, with D maybe TRBD2 (5 bases). Trimming took 4 bases from V and 1 from J, leaving 19 bases between them. This CDR3 has 17 amino acids. In germline, CDR1 is SGHTA, CDR2 FQGNSA. The CDR3 loop reads CASSSGSWGALQETQYF. In DNA, the CDR3 is TGTGCCAGCAGCTCTGGTTCTTGGGGAGCCCTCCAAGAGACCCAGTACTTC.

The CDR3 sequence: CASRPDGRSSTDTQYF. The CDR3, as DNA: TGTGCCAGCAGGCCCGACGGGAGATCTAGCACAGATACGCAGTATTTT. This chain uses TRBV7-2 with TRBJ2-3; possibly TRBD2 for D (6 bases). Germline values: CDR1 SGHTA, CDR2 FQGNSA. The CDR3 is made up of 16 amino acids. V was trimmed by 6 bases and J by 0 bases, leaving 16 bases between them. Supplemented by reference TRBV7-2 and TRBJ2-3, the full variable domain reads GAGVSQSPSNKVTEKGKDVELRCDPISGHTALYWYRQSLGQGLEFLIYFQGNSAPDKSGLPSDRFSAERTGGSVSTLTIQRTQQEDSAVYLCASRPDGRSSTDTQYFGPGTRLTVL.

This chain uses TRBV9 with TRBJ2-7; 7 positions agree with TRBD1. Germline CDR1 and CDR2: SGDLS and YYNGEE. V lost 3 bases, J lost 2 bases, and 5 bases stayed unmatched. This CDR3 has 14 amino acids. The CDR3 nucleotides read TGTGCCAGCAGCGCTTGGGACAGTACCTACGAGCAGTACTTC. Translation gives CASSAWDSTYEQYF.

This sequence joins TRBV4-3 and TRBJ1-2, with D perhaps matching TRBD1 (5 bases). The CDR3 extends over 17 amino acids. With 1 base removed from V and 0 bases from J, the gap between germline ends came to 15 bases. Germline V gene lookup returns CDR1 LGHNA and CDR2 YSLEER. The CDR3 region is CASSQGPQVRPNYGYTF. The CDR3 bases are TGCGCCAGCAGCCAAGGACCACAGGTTCGACCTAACTATGGCTACACCTTC.

The chain has TRBV7-2 and TRBJ2-1, with D hard to call. V was shortened by 3 bases and J by 3 bases, with 12 bases between the two germline ends. The germline CDR1 and CDR2 sequences are SGHTA and FQGNSA. The CDR3 spans 15 residues. CDR3 coding DNA: TGTGCCAGCAGCTTCAGTTGGGCCGGCTACAATGAGCAGTTCTTC. It translates to CASSFSWAGYNEQFF.

This clone was picked up a small number of times. This chain connects TRBV28 to TRBJ2-1; 7 bases are shared with TRBD2. The CDR3 consists of 17 residues. The trim removed 3 bases at V and 0 bases at J, leaving 8 bases unmatched. Germline CDR1 MDHEN, CDR2 SYDVKM. CDR3 region: CASSFSAGDNSYNEQFF. The CDR3 DNA is TGTGCCAGCAGTTTCTCGGCGGGAGATAACTCCTACAATGAGCAGTTCTTC.

The genes are TRBV28 and TRBJ2-1; D is possibly TRBD1 (6 bases). Trimming stripped 4 bases from V and 2 bases from J, with 21 bases between. This CDR3 has 18 residues. Germline CDR1 MDHEN, CDR2 SYDVKM. CDR3 DNA: TGTGCCAGCAGTTACCAAAAACTTGACAGGCCAACCTACAATGAGCAGTTCTTC. Its protein is CASSYQKLDRPTYNEQFF. The variable domain in full, completed from reference TRBV28 and TRBJ2-1, reads DVKVTQSSRYLVKRTGEKVFLECVQDMDHENMFWYRQDPGLGLRLIYFSYDVKMKEKGDIPEGYSVSREKKERFSLILESASTNQTSMYLCASSYQKLDRPTYNEQFFGPGTRLTVL.

As regards this clone: The sample contains more than one DNA sequence encoding this CDR3. This chain links TRBV30 with TRBJ2-5; TRBD2 is a possible D gene (5 bases). Germline V gene sequence: CDR1 GTSNPN, CDR2 SVGIG (reference sequence). V dropped 2 bases and J dropped 5 bases, with 12 bases sitting between them. The CDR3 runs to 13 residues. The chain's CDR3 is CAWSRGGGETQYF. In DNA, the CDR3 is TGTGCCTGGAGTAGAGGAGGCGGGGAGACCCAGTACTTC.

The rearrangement uses TRBV5-1 and TRBJ2-3; D unclear. The CDR3 runs to 17 residues. The V end was cut by 1 base, the J end by 2 bases, with 17 bases between. Germline CDR1 is SGHRS and CDR2 is YFSETQ. The DNA of the CDR3 is TGCGCCAGCAGCTTGACCCCGGGTAGCAGAATCACAGATACGCAGTATTTT. It codes for CASSLTPGSRITDTQYF.

CDR3 region: CASSPRPRQVASTDTQYF. The DNA for the CDR3 is TGTGCCAGCTCACCACGACCCCGACAGGTCGCTAGCACAGATACGCAGTATTTT. V usage is TRBV18 and J usage is TRBJ2-3, with D possibly TRBD1 on 6 matching bases. CDR1 and CDR2 from the germline V gene are KGHSH and LQKENI. V lost 1 base to trimming and J lost 0 bases, with 17 bases between them. CDR3 length equals 18 residues.

This clone was found a few times. The rearrangement joins TRBV19 to TRBJ1-5; no firm D call. This CDR3 region has 13 residues. V lost 3 bases and J lost 14, with 17 bases in between. Per germline, CDR1 LNHDA and CDR2 SQIVND (reference sequence). The DNA for the CDR3 is TGTGCCAGTAGTATTGGAAAATATCGGAGGAAGCATTTT. This codes for CASSIGKYRRKHF.

This chain joins TRBV6-6 and TRBJ1-2, with a possible D match to TRBD1 (5 bases). Trimming removed 5 bases at V and 8 bases at J, with 18 bases between. Germline-derived CDR1 and CDR2 are MNHNY and SVGAGI (reference sequence). The length of the CDR3 is 14 residues. CDR3 residues: CASSQNRDSEGYTF. DNA for the CDR3: TGTGCCAGCAGTCAAAACCGGGACTCGGAGGGCTACACCTTC.

The chain carries TRBV11-2 and TRBJ1-6; a possible D gene is TRBD1 (5 bases). The CDR3 contains 16 residues. V shed 0 bases and J shed 9 bases, with 15 bases lying between them. Germline V lookup: CDR1 SGHAT, CDR2 FQNNGV. CDR3 residues: CASSLEPGPGGSPLHF. CDR3 DNA sequence: TGTGCCAGCAGCTTAGAGCCGGGGCCGGGAGGTTCACCCCTCCACTTT.

V is TRBV27 and J is TRBJ2-5; tentatively, D is TRBD2 (6 bases). V was clipped by 4 bases and J by 5 bases, with 14 bases between them. Per the germline V gene, CDR1 is MNHEY and CDR2 is SMNVEV (reference sequence). CDR3 length equals 14 residues. The CDR3, as DNA: TGTGCCAGCAGTTCTCCTGGGACTGGGGAGACCCAGTACTTC. Protein: CASSSPGTGETQYF.

CDR3 nucleotide sequence: TGTGCCAGCAGCCCCGGGACAGGGGCCCGTGCGGCCCAGTACTTC. This codes for CASSPGTGARAAQYF. V and J are TRBV5-4 and TRBJ2-5; TRBD1 agrees at 10 bases. CDR3 size: 15 residues. The germline CDR1 and CDR2 sequences are SGHNT and YYREEE (reference sequence). J gave up 9 bases and V 4 bases, and 12 bases lay outside the gene matches.

This clone was recorded once. The genes are TRBV7-2 and TRBJ1-2; D may be TRBD1 (5 bases). The ends were cut back, 0 bases at V and 4 bases at J, with 9 bases in the middle. The CDR3 runs to 14 residues. The germline CDR1 and CDR2 sequences are SGHTA and FQGNSA. The CDR3 is CASSLARALYGYTF. For the CDR3, the DNA is TGTGCCAGCAGCTTAGCCAGGGCTCTCTATGGCTACACCTTC.

The CDR3 bases are TGTGCCAGCAGCTTAGGGGAGTCGACTGAAGCTTTCTTT. Its translation is CASSLGESTEAFF. This chain joins TRBV7-2 and TRBJ1-1, with D uncertain. The germline V gene encodes CDR1 SGHTA and CDR2 FQGNSA. This CDR3 is built from 13 residues. V was cut by 1 base and J by 5 bases, with 8 bases left in between.

V usage is TRBV28 and J usage is TRBJ2-3; D unclear. V was shortened by 3 bases and J by 2 bases, with 3 bases between the two germline ends. Germline V lookup: CDR1 MDHEN, CDR2 SYDVKM. This CDR3 comprises 12 residues. The CDR3 spells CASSFHTDTQYF. In DNA form, the CDR3 reads TGTGCCAGCAGTTTCCACACAGATACGCAGTATTTT. The variable domain in full, completed from reference TRBV28 and TRBJ2-3, reads DVKVTQSSRYLVKRTGEKVFLECVQDMDHENMFWYRQDPGLGLRLIYFSYDVKMKEKGDIPEGYSVSREKKERFSLILESASTNQTSMYLCASSFHTDTQYFGPGTRLTVL.